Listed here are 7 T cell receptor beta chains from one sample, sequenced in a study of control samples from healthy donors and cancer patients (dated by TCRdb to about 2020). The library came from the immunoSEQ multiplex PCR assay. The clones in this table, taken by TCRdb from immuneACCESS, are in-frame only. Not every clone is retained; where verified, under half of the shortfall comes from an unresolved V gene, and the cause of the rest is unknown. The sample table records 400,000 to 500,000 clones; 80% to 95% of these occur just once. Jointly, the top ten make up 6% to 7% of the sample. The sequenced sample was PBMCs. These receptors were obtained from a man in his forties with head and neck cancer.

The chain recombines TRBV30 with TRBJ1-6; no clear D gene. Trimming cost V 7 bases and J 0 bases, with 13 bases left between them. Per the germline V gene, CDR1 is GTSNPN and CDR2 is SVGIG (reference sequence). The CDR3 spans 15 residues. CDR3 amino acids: CAYDISSSYNSPLHF. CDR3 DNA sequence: TGTGCCTATGACATTTCTAGCTCCTATAATTCACCCCTCCACTTT.

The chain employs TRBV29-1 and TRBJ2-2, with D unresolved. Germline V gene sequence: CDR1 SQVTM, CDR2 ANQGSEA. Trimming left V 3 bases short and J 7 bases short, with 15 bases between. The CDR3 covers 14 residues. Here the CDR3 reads CSVEGRGRIGELFF. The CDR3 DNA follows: TGCAGCGTTGAGGGAAGAGGAAGGATCGGGGAGCTGTTTTTT.

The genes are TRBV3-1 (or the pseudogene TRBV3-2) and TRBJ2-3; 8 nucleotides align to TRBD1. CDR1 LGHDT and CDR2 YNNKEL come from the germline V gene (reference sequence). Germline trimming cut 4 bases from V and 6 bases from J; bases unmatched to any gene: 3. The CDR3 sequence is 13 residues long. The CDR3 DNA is TGTGCCAGCAGCCCGGACAGGGTGGATACGCAGTATTTT. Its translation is CASSPDRVDTQYF.

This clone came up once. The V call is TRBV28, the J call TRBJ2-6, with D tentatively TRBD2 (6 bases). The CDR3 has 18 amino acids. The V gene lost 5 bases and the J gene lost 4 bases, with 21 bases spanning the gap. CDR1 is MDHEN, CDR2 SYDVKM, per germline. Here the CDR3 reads CASSPNSGTPGGANVLTF. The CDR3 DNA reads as TGTGCCAGCAGTCCGAACTCCGGGACTCCGGGGGGGGCCAACGTCCTGACTTTC.

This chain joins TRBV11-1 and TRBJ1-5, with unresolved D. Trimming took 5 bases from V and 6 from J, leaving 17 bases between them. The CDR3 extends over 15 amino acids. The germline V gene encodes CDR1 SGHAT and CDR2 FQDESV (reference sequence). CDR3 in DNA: TGTGCCAGCAGCCCTGGGCCCAGCCGGGGTCAGCCCCAGCATTTT. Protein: CASSPGPSRGQPQHF.

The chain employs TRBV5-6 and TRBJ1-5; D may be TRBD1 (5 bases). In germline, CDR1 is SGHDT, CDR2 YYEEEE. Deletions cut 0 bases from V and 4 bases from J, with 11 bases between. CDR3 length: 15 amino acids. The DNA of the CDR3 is TGTGCCAGCAGCTTGGGGGGGTCGGGGAATCAGCCCCAGCATTTT. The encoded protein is CASSLGGSGNQPQHF.

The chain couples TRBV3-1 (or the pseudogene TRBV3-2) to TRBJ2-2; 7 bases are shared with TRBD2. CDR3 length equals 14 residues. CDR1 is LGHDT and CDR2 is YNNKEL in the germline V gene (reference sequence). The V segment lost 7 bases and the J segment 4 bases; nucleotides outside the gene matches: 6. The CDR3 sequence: CASTRGVGTGELFF. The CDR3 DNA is TGTGCCAGCACTCGGGGGGTAGGCACCGGGGAGCTGTTTTTT.